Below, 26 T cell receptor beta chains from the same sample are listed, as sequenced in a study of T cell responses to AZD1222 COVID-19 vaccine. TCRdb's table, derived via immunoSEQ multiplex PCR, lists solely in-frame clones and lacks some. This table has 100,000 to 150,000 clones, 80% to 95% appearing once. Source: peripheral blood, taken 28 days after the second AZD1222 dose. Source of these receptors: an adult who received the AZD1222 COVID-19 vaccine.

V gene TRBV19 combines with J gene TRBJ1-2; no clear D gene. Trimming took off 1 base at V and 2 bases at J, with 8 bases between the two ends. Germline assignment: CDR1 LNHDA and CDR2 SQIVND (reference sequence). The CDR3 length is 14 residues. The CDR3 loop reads CASSIVDGNYGYTF. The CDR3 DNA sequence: TGTGCCAGTAGTATAGTGGACGGGAACTATGGCTACACCTTC.

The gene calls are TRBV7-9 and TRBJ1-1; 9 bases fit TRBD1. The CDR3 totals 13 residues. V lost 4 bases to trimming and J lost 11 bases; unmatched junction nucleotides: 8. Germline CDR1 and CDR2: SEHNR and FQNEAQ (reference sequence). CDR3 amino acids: CASSSRDRDVAFF. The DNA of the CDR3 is TGTGCCAGCAGCTCCCGGGACAGGGACGTCGCTTTCTTT.

The CDR3: CASSYDTGYGYTF. CDR3 DNA sequence: TGTGCCAGCAGTTATGATACGGGGTATGGCTACACCTTC. V gene TRBV12-3 or TRBV12-4 combines with J gene TRBJ1-2; D gene unclear. Trimming stripped 4 bases from V and 5 bases from J, with 11 bases between. The CDR3 is 13 amino acids.

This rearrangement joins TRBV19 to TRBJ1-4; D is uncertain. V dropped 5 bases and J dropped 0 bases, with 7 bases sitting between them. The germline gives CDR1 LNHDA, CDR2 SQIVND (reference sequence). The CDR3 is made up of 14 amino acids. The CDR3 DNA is TGTGCCAGTAGTCTCCCGTCAACTAATGAAAAACTGTTTTTT. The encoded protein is CASSLPSTNEKLFF.

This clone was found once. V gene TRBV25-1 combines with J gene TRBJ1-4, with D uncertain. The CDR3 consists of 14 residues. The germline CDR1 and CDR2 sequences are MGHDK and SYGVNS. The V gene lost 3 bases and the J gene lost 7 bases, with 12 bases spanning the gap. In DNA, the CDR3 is TGTGCCAGCAGTGATGCGACCCTCCGTGAAAAACTGTTTTTT. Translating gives CASSDATLREKLFF.

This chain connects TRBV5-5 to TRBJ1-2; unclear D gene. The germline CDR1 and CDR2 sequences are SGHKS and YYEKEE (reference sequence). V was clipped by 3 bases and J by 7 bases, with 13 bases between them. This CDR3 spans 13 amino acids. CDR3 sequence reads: CASSSHGDGGYTF. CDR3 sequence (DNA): TGTGCCAGCAGCTCGCACGGCGATGGTGGCTACACCTTC.

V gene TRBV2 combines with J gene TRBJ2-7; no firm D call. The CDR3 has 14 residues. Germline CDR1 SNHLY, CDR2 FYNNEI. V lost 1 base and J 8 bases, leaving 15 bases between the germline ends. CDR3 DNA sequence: TGTGCCAGCAGTGAAGGGGTGGGGTGGACGAAGCAGTACTTC. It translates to CASSEGVGWTKQYF.

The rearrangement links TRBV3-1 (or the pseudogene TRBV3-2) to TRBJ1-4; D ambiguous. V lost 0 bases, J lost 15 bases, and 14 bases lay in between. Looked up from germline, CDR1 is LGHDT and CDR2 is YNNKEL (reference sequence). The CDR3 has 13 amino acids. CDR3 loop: CASSQEGRPWLFF. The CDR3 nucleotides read TGTGCCAGCAGCCAAGAAGGAAGACCATGGTTGTTTTTT.

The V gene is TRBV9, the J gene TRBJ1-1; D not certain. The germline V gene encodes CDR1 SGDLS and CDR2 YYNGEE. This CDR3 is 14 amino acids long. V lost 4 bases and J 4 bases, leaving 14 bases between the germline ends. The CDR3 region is CASSPRHTSTEAFF. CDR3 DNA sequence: TGTGCCAGCAGCCCTCGACACACTAGCACTGAAGCTTTCTTT.

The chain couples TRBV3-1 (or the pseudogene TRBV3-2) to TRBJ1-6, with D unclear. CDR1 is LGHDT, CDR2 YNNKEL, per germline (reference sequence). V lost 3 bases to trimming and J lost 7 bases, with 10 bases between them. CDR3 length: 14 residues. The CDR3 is CASSQSSENSPLHF. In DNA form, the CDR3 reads TGTGCCAGCAGCCAGTCCTCAGAGAATTCACCCCTCCACTTT.

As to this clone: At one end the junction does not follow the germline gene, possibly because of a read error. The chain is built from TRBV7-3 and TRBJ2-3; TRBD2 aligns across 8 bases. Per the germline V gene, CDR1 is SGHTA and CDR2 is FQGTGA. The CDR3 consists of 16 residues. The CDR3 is CASSFGVTAGGDPQYF. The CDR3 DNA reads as TGTGCCAGCAGCTTTGGGGTTACTGCGGGGGGAGATCCGCAGTATTTT.

The CDR3 reads CASSYQGMNTEAFF. The CDR3 bases are TGTGCCAGCAGTTACCAGGGGATGAACACTGAAGCTTTCTTT. The J gene is TRBJ1-1, the V gene TRBV6-2 or TRBV6-3; a weak D match, TRBD1 (6 bases). Germline V lookup: CDR1 MNHEY, CDR2 SVGEGT. The CDR3 length is 14 residues. V was cut by 2 bases and J by 0 bases, with 7 bases left in between.

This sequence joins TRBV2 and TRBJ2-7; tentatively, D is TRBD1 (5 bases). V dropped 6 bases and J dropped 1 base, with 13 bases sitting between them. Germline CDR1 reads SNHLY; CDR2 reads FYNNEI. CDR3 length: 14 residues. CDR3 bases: TGTGCCAGCAGCCGGTCAGGGAATTCCTACGAGCAGTACTTC. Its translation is CASSRSGNSYEQYF.

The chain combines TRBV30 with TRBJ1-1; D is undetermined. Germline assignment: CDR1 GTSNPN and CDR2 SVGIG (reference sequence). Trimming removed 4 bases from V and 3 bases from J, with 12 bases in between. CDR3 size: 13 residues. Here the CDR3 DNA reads TGTGCCTGGATCCCGGCCGGAGACACTGAAGCTTTCTTT. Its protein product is CAWIPAGDTEAFF.

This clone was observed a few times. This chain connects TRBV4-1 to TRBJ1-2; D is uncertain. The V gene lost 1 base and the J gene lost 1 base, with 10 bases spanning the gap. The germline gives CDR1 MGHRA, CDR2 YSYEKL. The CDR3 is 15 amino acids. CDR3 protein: CASSQAAAINYGYTF. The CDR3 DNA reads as TGCGCCAGCAGCCAAGCTGCAGCTATTAACTATGGCTACACCTTC.

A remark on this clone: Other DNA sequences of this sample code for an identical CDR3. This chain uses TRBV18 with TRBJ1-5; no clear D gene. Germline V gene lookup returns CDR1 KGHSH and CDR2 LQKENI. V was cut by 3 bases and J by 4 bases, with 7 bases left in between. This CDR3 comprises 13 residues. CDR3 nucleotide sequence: TGTGCCAGCTCACCGGGGAGTAATCAGCCCCAGCATTTT. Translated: CASSPGSNQPQHF. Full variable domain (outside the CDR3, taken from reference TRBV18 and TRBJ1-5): NAGVMQNPRHLVRRRGQEARLRCSPMKGHSHVYWYRQLPEEGLKFMVYLQKENIIDESGMPKERFSAEFPKEGPSILRIQQVVRGDSAAYFCASSPGSNQPQHFGDGTRLSIL.

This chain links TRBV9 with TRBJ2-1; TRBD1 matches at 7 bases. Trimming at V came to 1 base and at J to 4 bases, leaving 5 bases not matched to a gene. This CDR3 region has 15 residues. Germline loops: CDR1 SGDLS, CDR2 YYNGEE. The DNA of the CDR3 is TGTGCCAGCAGCGTAATCGGGACAGCTTACAATGAGCAGTTCTTC. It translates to CASSVIGTAYNEQFF.

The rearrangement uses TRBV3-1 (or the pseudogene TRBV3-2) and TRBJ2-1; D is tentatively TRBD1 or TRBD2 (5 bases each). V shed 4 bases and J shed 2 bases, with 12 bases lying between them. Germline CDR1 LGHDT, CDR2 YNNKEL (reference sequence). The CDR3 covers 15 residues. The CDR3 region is CASSPGTGAYNEQFF. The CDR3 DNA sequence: TGTGCCAGCAGCCCTGGGACCGGGGCCTACAATGAGCAGTTCTTC.

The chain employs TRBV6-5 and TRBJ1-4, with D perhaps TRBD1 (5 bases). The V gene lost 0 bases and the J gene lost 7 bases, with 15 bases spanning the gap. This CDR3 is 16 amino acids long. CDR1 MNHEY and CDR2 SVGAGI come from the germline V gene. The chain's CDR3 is CASSYSWSLGGEKLFF. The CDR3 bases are TGTGCCAGCAGTTACTCGTGGTCCCTCGGGGGTGAAAAACTGTTTTTT.

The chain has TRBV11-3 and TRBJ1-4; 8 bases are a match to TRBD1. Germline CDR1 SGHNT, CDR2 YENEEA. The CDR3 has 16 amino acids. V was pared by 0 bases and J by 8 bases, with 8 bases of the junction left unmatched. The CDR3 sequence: CASSLERTGGHEKLFF. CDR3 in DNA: TGTGCCAGCAGCTTAGAACGAACAGGGGGTCACGAAAAACTGTTTTTT.

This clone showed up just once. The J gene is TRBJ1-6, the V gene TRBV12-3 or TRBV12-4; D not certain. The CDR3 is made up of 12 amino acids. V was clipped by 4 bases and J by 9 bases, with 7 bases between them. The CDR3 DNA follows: TGTGCCAGCAGTTCGCGTAGTTCACCCCTCCACTTT. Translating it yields CASSSRSSPLHF.

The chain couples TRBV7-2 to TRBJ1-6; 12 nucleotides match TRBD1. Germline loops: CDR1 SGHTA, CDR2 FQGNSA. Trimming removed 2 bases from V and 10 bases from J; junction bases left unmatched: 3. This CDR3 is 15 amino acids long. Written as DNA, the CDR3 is TGTGCCAGCAGCTTATTCGGGACAGGGGGCTCACCCCTCCACTTT. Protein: CASSLFGTGGSPLHF.

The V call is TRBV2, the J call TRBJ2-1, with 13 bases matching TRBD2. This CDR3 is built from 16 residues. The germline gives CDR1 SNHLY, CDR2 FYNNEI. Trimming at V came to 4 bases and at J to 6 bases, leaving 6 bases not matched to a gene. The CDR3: CASSGGLAGDGNEQFF. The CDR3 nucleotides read TGTGCCAGCAGTGGAGGACTAGCGGGAGATGGCAATGAGCAGTTCTTC.

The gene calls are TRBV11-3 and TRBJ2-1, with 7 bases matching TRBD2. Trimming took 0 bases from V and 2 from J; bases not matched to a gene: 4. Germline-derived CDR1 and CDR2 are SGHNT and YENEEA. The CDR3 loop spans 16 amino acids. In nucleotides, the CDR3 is TGTGCCAGCAGCTTAGACCTCGGGAGGACCTACAATGAGCAGTTCTTC. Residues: CASSLDLGRTYNEQFF.

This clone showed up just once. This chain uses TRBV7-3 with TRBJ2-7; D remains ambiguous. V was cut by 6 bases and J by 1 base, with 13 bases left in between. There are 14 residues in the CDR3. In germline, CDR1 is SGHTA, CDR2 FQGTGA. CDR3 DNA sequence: TGTGCCAGCAGAGTTGACGGTTCATCCTACGAGCAGTACTTC. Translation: CASRVDGSSYEQYF.

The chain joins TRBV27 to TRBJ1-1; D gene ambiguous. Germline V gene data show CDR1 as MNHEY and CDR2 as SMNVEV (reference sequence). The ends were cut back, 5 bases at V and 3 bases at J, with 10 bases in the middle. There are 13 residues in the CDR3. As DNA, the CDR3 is TGTGCCAGCAGTCTCCTCGGTTACACTGAAGCTTTCTTT. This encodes CASSLLGYTEAFF.